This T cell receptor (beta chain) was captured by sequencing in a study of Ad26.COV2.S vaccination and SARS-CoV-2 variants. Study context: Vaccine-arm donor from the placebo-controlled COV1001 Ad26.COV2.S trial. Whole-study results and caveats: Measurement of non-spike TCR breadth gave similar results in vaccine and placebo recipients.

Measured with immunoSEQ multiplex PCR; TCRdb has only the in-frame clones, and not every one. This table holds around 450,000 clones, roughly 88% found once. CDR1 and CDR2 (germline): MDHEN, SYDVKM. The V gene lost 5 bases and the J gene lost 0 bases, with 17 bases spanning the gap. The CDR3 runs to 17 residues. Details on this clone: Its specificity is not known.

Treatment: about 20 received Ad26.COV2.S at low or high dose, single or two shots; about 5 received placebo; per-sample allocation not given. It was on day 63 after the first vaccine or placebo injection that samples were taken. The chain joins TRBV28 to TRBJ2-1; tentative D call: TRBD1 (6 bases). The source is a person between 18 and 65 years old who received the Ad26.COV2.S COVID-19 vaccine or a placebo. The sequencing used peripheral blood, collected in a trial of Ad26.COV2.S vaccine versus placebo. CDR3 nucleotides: TGTGCCAGCAGTGGCCGAGAGGGGGTAAGCTCCTACAATGAGCAGTTCTTC. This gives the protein CASSGREGVSSYNEQFF.